This T cell receptor (beta chain) was identified in a study of T cells after yellow fever vaccination. Findings and limits, study-wide: A secondary response was less intense yet reached its peak sooner, at day 5 versus 15.

TCRdb ran MiXCR on the 5' RACE reads and lists one entry per CDR3 protein. The sample has about 340,000 distinct CDR3 sequences, around 4.1% seen once. The CDR3 extends over 16 amino acids. With 3 bases clipped from V and 0 bases from J, the junction kept 6 bases outside the gene matches. Germline CDR1 and CDR2: MNHEY and SMNVEV (reference sequence). This clonotype was recorded once. The target antigen is unknown. The missing conserved phenylalanine or tryptophan at the end of this CDR3 makes a read error likely. The genes are TRBV27 and TRBJ2-3; 7 bases align to TRBD1. This TCR was sampled from a man between 18 and 35 years old who received the YFV17D yellow fever vaccine. The sample here was PBMCs, taken 5 days after the yellow fever booster vaccination. Here the CDR3 DNA reads TGTGCCAGCAGTTTCATGACAGGGCCTAGCACAGATACGCAGTATTTA. Encoded protein: CASSFMTGPSTDTQYL.